Following are 4 T cell receptor beta chains from one sample sequenced in a study of PD-1 blockade in classical Hodgkin lymphoma (dated by TCRdb to about 2020). Receptor libraries were prepared by the immunoSEQ multiplex PCR assay. As stored in TCRdb, this immuneACCESS dataset retains in-frame rearrangements with V and J assigned. A fraction of the clones does not appear; measured against another copy, unresolved V genes explain less than half of the discrepancy, and the remainder lacks a known reason. The sample yields about 13,000 clones; about four fifths were counted once. Almost 25% of the sample lies in the top ten. In light of the paper, this sample's time point label describes: cycle 1 day 1 (C1D1), immediately before nivolumab initiation. Every trial patient had relapsed following autologous stem cell transplantation, and prior brentuximab vedotin exposure was what differed among cohorts A, B and C.

The sample consisted of peripheral blood mononuclear cells (PBMCs), taken at baseline. These receptors originate from a human donor with classical Hodgkin lymphoma.

This sequence joins TRBV4-3 and TRBJ1-2; 8 bases are shared with TRBD1. This CDR3 comprises 17 residues. Unmatched junction bases numbered 11, after V lost 0 bases and J lost 5 bases. Looked up from germline, CDR1 is LGHNA and CDR2 is YSLEER. The DNA for the CDR3 is TGCGCCAGCAGCCAAGATGGGTCAGGGGGCCTAAGGTATGGCTACACCTTC. Translating gives CASSQDGSGGLRYGYTF.

The CDR3 nucleotides read TGTGCCAGCAGTGTAGCCAGGACAGGGCCCTCCAATCAGCCCCAGCATTTT. Protein: CASSVARTGPSNQPQHF. The chain couples TRBV2 to TRBJ1-5; TRBD1 aligns across 8 bases. Germline CDR1 SNHLY, CDR2 FYNNEI. This CDR3 is 17 amino acids long. V trimming: 4 bases; J trimming: 3 bases; junction bases outside the gene matches: 11.

CDR3 sequence (DNA): TGTGCCAGCAGCTCGGGCCTAGGGAACTACGAGCAGTACTTC. Translating gives CASSSGLGNYEQYF. The chain uses TRBV11-2 and TRBJ2-7; D is unclear. CDR3 length: 14 residues. V gave up 4 bases and J gave up 3 bases, with 13 bases separating them. Germline CDR1 reads SGHAT; CDR2 reads FQNNGV.

The chain recombines TRBV13 with TRBJ2-1; 8 nucleotides match TRBD2. Germline values: CDR1 PRHDT, CDR2 FYEKMQ (reference sequence). V was clipped by 4 bases and J by 2 bases; unmatched bases: 7. CDR3 length: 16 amino acids. CDR3 coding DNA: TGTGCCAGCAGCTCTCCGGGACTAGTCGCCTACAATGAGCAGTTCTTC. Encoded protein: CASSSPGLVAYNEQFF.